These 17 T cell receptor beta chains came from one sample sequenced in a study of OX40 agonist ivuxolimab in advanced cancers. This table comes from immunoSEQ multiplex PCR, and its TCRdb copy is limited to in-frame clones, with some not included. The sample records roughly 76,000 clones, 80% to 90% being singletons. The source material was CD4+ or CD8+ T cells sorted from blood, sampled in a trial of the OX40 agonist ivuxolimab. These receptors were collected from an adult with an advanced solid tumor such as melanoma, head and neck, liver or kidney cancer.

This clone was found once. V and J are TRBV30 and TRBJ1-4, with D possibly TRBD1 on 6 matching bases. V lost 2 bases, J lost 6 bases, and 16 bases lay in between. From germline, CDR1 is GTSNPN and CDR2 SVGIG (reference sequence). The CDR3 runs 15 residues. The CDR3 loop reads CAWSPGWGLDEKLFF. The CDR3 DNA reads as TGTGCCTGGAGTCCCGGATGGGGGCTTGATGAAAAACTGTTTTTT.

Here the CDR3 reads CASSLRGGTGRDYNEQFF. In nucleotides, the CDR3 is TGTGCCAGCAGCTTAAGGGGAGGGACAGGAAGAGATTACAATGAGCAGTTCTTC. This rearrangement joins TRBV7-2 to TRBJ2-1; TRBD1 is a possible D gene (8 bases). CDR3 size: 18 residues. Germline-derived CDR1 and CDR2 are SGHTA and FQGNSA. Trimming removed 2 bases from V and 4 bases from J, with 21 bases in between.

V and J are TRBV12-5 and TRBJ2-5; D not resolved. Trimming left V 3 bases short and J 1 base short, with 6 bases between. The CDR3 contains 13 residues. Germline loops: CDR1 LGHNT, CDR2 FRNRAP. The DNA for the CDR3 is TGTGCTAGTGGTTTCGACACCCAAGAGACCCAGTACTTC. This encodes CASGFDTQETQYF.

This clone was found once. V gene TRBV5-1 combines with J gene TRBJ1-2; no firm D call. The CDR3 totals 14 residues. V was shortened by 0 bases and J by 5 bases, with 11 bases between the two germline ends. Germline assignment: CDR1 SGHRS and CDR2 YFSETQ. Here the CDR3 DNA reads TGCGCCAGCAGCTTGGAAGGGAGGTGGTATGGCTACACCTTC. This translates into CASSLEGRWYGYTF.

The gene calls are TRBV30 and TRBJ2-7; tentative D call: TRBD1 (5 bases). The CDR3 runs to 13 residues. Trimming left V 1 base short and J 2 bases short, with 9 bases between. CDR1 GTSNPN and CDR2 SVGIG come from the germline V gene (reference sequence). CDR3 region: CAWSGQSPYEQYF. The CDR3, as DNA: TGTGCCTGGAGTGGACAGTCCCCCTACGAGCAGTACTTC.

This clone appeared a few times. This chain links TRBV7-2 with TRBJ1-5; maybe TRBD1 (5 bases). Trimming stripped 6 bases from V and 1 base from J, with 13 bases between. This CDR3 contains 15 residues. Germline CDR1 is SGHTA and CDR2 is FQGNSA. In DNA form, the CDR3 reads TGTGCCAGCAGTCAAAACGGGGCGAGCAATCAGCCCCAGCATTTT. Protein product: CASSQNGASNQPQHF.

The CDR3 sequence is CSVCRDTLGHEQYF. DNA for the CDR3: TGCAGCGTCTGCCGGGACACCCTTGGTCACGAGCAGTACTTC. The rearrangement uses TRBV29-1 and TRBJ2-5; D perhaps matches TRBD1 (6 bases). The DNA end lines up better with TRBJ2-7; the J call may be wrong. The length of the CDR3 is 14 residues. Per the germline V gene, CDR1 is SQVTM and CDR2 is ANQGSEA.

This chain joins TRBV4-3 and TRBJ2-3; 7 bases align to TRBD2. The CDR3 sequence is 14 residues long. Germline V CDR1 and CDR2: LGHNA, YSLEER. Trimming took 3 bases from V and 6 from J; bases not matched to a gene: 6. Here the CDR3 reads CASSQAGVADTQYF. CDR3 nucleotide sequence: TGCGCCAGCAGCCAGGCGGGGGTGGCGGATACGCAGTATTTT.

In DNA form, the CDR3 reads TGCGCCAGCAGCTTGGTCGCGGACTCCGAGCAGTACTTC. This sequence encodes CASSLVADSEQYF. The rearrangement links TRBV5-1 to TRBJ2-7; D may be TRBD2 (5 bases). This CDR3 has 13 residues. V dropped 0 bases and J dropped 6 bases, with 10 bases sitting between them. The V gene's germline CDR1 is SGHRS and CDR2 YFSETQ.

V gene TRBV5-1 combines with J gene TRBJ2-1; 12 bases agree with TRBD1. The CDR3 runs 18 residues. Looked up from germline, CDR1 is SGHRS and CDR2 is YFSETQ. J lost 9 bases, V lost 0 bases, and 13 bases had no gene match. The CDR3 spells CASSLARIGTGGGGEQFF. DNA of the CDR3: TGCGCCAGCAGCTTGGCCCGGATCGGGACAGGGGGCGGAGGTGAGCAGTTCTTC. The full variable domain, with the rest looked up from reference TRBV5-1 and TRBJ2-1, is KAGVTQTPRYLIKTRGQQVTLSCSPISGHRSVSWYQQTPGQGLQFLFEYFSETQRNKGNFPGRFSGRQFSNSRSEMNVSTLELGDSALYLCASSLARIGTGGGGEQFFGPGTRLTVL.

CDR3 sequence: CASRGRNTGELFF. The CDR3 coding sequence is TGTGCCAGCAGAGGCAGGAACACCGGGGAGCTGTTTTTT. The chain couples TRBV2 to TRBJ2-2; D call uncertain. V was cut by 6 bases and J by 1 base, with 6 bases left in between. The CDR3 extends over 13 amino acids. Germline V gives CDR1 SNHLY, CDR2 FYNNEI.

V is TRBV7-2 and J is TRBJ2-4, with 8 bases identical to TRBD1. Trimming took 4 bases from V and 5 from J; bases not matched to a gene: 16. The CDR3 spans 18 residues. Germline lookup yields CDR1 SGHTA and CDR2 FQGNSA. As DNA, the CDR3 is TGTGCCAGCAGCTCTGCCGTTACTGCAGGGGGCGCCCAAAACATTCAGTACTTC. Translated: CASSSAVTAGGAQNIQYF.

V and J are TRBV6-1 and TRBJ2-2; TRBD1 might be the D (6 bases). The CDR3 is 17 residues long. CDR1 and CDR2 from the germline V gene are MNHNS and SASEGT. V shed 5 bases and J shed 3 bases, with 19 bases lying between them. CDR3 loop: CASSKDRPLFHTGELFF. The CDR3 region has the DNA TGTGCCAGCAGTAAAGACAGGCCACTATTTCACACCGGGGAGCTGTTTTTT.

This clone occurred a few times. This chain joins TRBV11-2 and TRBJ2-7, with D uncertain. Trimming left V 1 base short and J 1 base short, with 2 bases between. The CDR3 has 12 residues. Germline loops: CDR1 SGHAT, CDR2 FQNNGV. CDR3 DNA: TGTGCCAGCAGCTTAGTATCCTACGAGCAGTACTTC. Translated: CASSLVSYEQYF.

This rearrangement joins TRBV19 to TRBJ1-2; D not certain. V was cut by 1 base and J by 2 bases, with 17 bases left in between. Germline CDR1 and CDR2: LNHDA and SQIVND (reference sequence). The CDR3 runs to 17 residues. In DNA, the CDR3 is TGTGCCAGTAGTATAGTAAACGACCCCTGGCGAAACTATGGCTACACCTTC. This gives the protein CASSIVNDPWRNYGYTF.

V gene TRBV7-9 combines with J gene TRBJ2-1; 7 bases map to TRBD1. CDR3 size: 15 residues. Germline V CDR1 and CDR2: SEHNR, FQNEAQ (reference sequence). V dropped 1 base and J dropped 2; count of bases not matched to a gene: 2. CDR3: CASSLDRGAYNEQFF. The CDR3 region has the DNA TGTGCCAGCAGCTTAGACAGGGGAGCCTACAATGAGCAGTTCTTC.

This chain connects TRBV5-1 to TRBJ2-1; no reliable D call. The germline V gene encodes CDR1 SGHRS and CDR2 YFSETQ. This CDR3 contains 11 residues. The V and J ends lost 2 bases and 10 bases respectively, with 7 bases between them. The CDR3 bases are TGCGCCAGCAGCTTAAGAGACGAGCAGTTCTTC. Encoded protein: CASSLRDEQFF.